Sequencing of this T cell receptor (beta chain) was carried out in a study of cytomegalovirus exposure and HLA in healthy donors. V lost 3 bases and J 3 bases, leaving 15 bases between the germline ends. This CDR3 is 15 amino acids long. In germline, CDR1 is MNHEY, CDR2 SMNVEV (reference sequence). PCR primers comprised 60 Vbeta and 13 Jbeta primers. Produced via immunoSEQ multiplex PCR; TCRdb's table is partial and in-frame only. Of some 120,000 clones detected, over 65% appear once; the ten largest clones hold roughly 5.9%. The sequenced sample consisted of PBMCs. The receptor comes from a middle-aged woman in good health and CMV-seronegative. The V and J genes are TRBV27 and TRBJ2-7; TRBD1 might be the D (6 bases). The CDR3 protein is CASSFQGRGDYEQYF. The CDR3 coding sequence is TGTGCCAGCAGTTTTCAGGGGAGAGGGGACTACGAGCAGTACTTC.